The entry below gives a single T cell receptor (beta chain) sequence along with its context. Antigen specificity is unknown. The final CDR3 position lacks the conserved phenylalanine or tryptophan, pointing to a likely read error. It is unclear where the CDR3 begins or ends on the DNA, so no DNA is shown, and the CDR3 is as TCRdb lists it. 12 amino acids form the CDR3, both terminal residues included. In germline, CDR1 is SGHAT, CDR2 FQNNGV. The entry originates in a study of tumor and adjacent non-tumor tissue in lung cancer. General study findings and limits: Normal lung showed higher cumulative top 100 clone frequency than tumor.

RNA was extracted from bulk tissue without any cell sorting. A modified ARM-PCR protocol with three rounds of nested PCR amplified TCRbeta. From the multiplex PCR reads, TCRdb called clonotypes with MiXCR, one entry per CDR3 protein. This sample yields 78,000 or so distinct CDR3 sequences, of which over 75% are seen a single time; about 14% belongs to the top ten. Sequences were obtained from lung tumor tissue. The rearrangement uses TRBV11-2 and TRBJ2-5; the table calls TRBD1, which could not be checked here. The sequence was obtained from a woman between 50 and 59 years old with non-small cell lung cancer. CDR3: CASSLTGETQYY.